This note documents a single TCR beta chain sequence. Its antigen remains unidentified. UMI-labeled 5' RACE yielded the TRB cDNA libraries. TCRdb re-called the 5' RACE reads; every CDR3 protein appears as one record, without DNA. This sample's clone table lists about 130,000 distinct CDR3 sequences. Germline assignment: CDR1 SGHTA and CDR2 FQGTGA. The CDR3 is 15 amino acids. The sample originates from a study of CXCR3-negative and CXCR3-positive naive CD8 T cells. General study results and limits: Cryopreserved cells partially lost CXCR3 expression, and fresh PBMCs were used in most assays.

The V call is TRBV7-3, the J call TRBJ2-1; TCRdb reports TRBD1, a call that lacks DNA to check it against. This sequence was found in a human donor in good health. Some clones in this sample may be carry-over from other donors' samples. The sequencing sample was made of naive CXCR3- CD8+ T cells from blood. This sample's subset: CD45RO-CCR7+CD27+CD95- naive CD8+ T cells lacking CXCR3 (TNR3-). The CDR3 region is CASSLDGGPLNEQFF.